This T cell receptor beta chain was obtained from a study of T cells in Graves' hyperthyroidism and ophthalmopathy. The length of the CDR3 is 18 residues. CDR1 is SGDLS and CDR2 is YYNGEE in the germline V gene. Trimming shortened V by 1 base and J by 0 bases, and 17 bases separated the two germline ends. Diagnoses were established using clinical symptoms, serum thyroxine and TRAb, thyroid ultrasound and orbital computed tomography. Amplified TCR beta CDR3 regions derived from RNA transcripts. The HTBI set primed first-round TCR CDR3 RT-PCR. From the multiplex PCR reads, TCRdb called clonotypes with MiXCR, one entry per CDR3 protein. The sample carries 300,000 to 350,000 distinct CDR3 sequences, roughly 18% recorded once.

What was sequenced was blood. The source is a woman in her forties or fifties with Graves' hyperthyroidism. This chain joins TRBV9 and TRBJ2-1; weak D call: TRBD2 (5 bases). CDR3 sequence (DNA): TGTGCCAGCAGCGTAAGTTGGAGGACGTCAAGCTCCTACAATGAGCAGTTCTTC. Its translation: CASSVSWRTSSSYNEQFF.